This T cell receptor (beta chain) was captured by sequencing in a study of shared clonotypes between healthy human individuals. This clone was seen once. TCRdb's copy holds only in-frame clones and misses some; the assay was immunoSEQ multiplex PCR. The sample holds roughly 1,000,000 clones, 75% to 80% seen once. The germline V gene has CDR1 SGHTA and CDR2 FQGNSA. The V end was cut by 1 base, the J end by 11 bases, with 13 bases between. The CDR3 runs to 13 residues. This clonotype was sampled from a man aged 18 to 30 in good health. Some clones in this sample may be carry-over from other donors' samples. Sequencing used memory CD4+ T cells from PBMCs. This sample's subset: CD45RA-negative fraction. The V gene is TRBV7-2, the J gene TRBJ2-3, with a possible D match to TRBD1 (6 bases). The CDR3 DNA sequence: TGTGCCAGCAGCTTAGGGACAGCACGGAGGCAGTATTTT. It codes for CASSLGTARRQYF. The full variable domain, with the rest looked up from reference TRBV7-2 and TRBJ2-3, is GAGVSQSPSNKVTEKGKDVELRCDPISGHTALYWYRQSLGQGLEFLIYFQGNSAPDKSGLPSDRFSAERTGGSVSTLTIQRTQQEDSAVYLCASSLGTARRQYFGPGTRLTVL.